What follows is one T cell receptor beta chain and its context. CDR1 GTSNPN and CDR2 SVGIG come from the germline V gene (reference sequence). This CDR3 is 17 amino acids long. Trimming cost V 4 bases and J 0 bases, with 19 bases left between them. The sample is drawn from a study of shared clonotypes between healthy human individuals. CD4+ cells yielded CD45RA+ naive and CD45RA-negative memory subsets. Deep was the level used in running the assay. Profiling relied on immunoSEQ multiplex PCR, and the TCRdb table lists in-frame clones only, not all of them. Of more than 1.2 million clones listed, about 98.5% were seen once; the top ten hold around 0.38%.

The V and J genes are TRBV30 and TRBJ1-3, with D perhaps matching TRBD1 (6 bases). Sequencing used naive CD4+ T cells sorted from blood. Subset in this sample: CD45RA+ positively selected. The sequence was obtained from a man aged 30 to 39 in good health. CDR3 in DNA: TGTGCCTGGATCCGACAGGCCCCTCATCGCTCTGGAAACACCATATATTTT. Translation gives CAWIRQAPHRSGNTIYF.